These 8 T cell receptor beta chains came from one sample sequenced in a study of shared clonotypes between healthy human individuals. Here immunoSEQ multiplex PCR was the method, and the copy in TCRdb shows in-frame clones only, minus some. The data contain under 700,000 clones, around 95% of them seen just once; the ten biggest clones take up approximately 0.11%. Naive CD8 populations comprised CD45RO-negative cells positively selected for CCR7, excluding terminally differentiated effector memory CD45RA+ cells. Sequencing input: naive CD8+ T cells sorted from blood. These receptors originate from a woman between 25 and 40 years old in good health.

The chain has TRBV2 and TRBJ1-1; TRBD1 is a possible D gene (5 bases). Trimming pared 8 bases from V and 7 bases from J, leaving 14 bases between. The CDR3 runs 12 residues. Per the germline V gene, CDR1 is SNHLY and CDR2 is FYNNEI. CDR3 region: CASRGARVEAFF. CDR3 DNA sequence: TGTGCCAGCCGAGGGGCCAGGGTTGAAGCTTTCTTT.

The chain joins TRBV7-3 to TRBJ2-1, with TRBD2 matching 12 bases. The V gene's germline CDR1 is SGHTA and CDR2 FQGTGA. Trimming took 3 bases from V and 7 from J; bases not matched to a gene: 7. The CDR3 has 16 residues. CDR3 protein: CASSLTSGSRINEQFF. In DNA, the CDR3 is TGTGCCAGCAGCTTGACTAGCGGGAGTAGAATAAATGAGCAGTTCTTC.

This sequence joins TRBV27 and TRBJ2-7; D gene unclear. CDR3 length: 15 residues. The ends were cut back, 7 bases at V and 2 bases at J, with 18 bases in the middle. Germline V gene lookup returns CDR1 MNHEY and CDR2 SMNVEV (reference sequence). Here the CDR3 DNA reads TGTGCCAGCACCAGAGTGGGCACCGGTACCTACGAGCAGTACTTC. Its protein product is CASTRVGTGTYEQYF.

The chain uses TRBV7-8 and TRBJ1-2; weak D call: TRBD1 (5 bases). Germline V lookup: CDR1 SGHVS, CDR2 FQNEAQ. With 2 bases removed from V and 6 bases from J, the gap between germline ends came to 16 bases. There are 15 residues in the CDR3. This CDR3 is CASSLIYEGQHGYTF. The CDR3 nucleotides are TGTGCCAGCAGCTTAATATACGAGGGGCAACATGGCTACACCTTC.

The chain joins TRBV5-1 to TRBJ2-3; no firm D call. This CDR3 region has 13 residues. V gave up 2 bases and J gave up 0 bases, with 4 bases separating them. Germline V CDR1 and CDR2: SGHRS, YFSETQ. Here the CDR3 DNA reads TGCGCCAGCAGCTTATATAGCACAGATACGCAGTATTTT. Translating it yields CASSLYSTDTQYF.

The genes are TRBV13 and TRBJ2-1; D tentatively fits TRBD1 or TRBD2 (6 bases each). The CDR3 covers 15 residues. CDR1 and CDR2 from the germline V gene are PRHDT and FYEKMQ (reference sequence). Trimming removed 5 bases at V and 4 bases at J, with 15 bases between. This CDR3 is CASSPGGTGYNEQFF. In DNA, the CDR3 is TGTGCCAGCAGCCCCGGGGGCACGGGGTACAATGAGCAGTTCTTC.

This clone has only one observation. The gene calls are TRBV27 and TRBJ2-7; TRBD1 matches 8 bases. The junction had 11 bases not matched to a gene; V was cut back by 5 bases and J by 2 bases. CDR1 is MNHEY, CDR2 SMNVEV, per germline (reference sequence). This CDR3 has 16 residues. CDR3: CASSDDRGMPTYEQYF. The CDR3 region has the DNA TGTGCCAGCAGTGATGACAGGGGAATGCCAACCTACGAGCAGTACTTC.

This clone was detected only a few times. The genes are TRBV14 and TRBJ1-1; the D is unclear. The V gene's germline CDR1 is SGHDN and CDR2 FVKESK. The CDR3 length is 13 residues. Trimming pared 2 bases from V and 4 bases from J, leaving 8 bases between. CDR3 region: CASSQYGGTEAFF. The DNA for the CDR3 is TGTGCCAGCAGCCAATACGGAGGCACTGAAGCTTTCTTT.